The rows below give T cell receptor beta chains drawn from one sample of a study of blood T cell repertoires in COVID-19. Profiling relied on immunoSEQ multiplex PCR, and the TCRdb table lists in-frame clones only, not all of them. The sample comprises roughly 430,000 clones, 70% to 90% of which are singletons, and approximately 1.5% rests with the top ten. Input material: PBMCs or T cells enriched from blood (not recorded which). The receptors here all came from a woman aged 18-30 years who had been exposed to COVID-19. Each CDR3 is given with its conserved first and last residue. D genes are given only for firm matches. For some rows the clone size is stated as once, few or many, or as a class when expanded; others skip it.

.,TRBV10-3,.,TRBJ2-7,TGTGCCATCAGTACCCGGCTAGGCTTGATGGCAGTCTCCTACGAGCAGTACTTC,CAISTRLGLMAVSYEQYF
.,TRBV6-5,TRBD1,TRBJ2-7,TGTGCCAGCAGCCCCGGGACAGGGGGCAGAAACGAGCAGTACTTC,CASSPGTGGRNEQYF
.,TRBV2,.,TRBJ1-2,TGTGCCAGCAGCCAGACAGTTAACTATGGCTACACCTTC,CASSQTVNYGYTF
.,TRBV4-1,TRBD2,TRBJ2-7,TGCGCCAGCAGCCAAGGGTTAGCGGGAGCATACGAGCAGTACTTC,CASSQGLAGAYEQYF
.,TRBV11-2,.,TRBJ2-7,TGTGCCAGCACCCCCGCTATTGGAGAATCCTACGAGCAGTACTTC,CASTPAIGESYEQYF
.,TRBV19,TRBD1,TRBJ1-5,TGTGCCAGTAATAGGGACAGCAGCAATCAGCCCCAGCATTTT,CASNRDSSNQPQHF
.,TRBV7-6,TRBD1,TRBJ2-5,TGTGCCAGCAGCTTCCCCCAGGGGGCAAAAGAGACCCAGTACTTC,CASSFPQGAKETQYF
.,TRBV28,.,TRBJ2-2,TGTGCCAGCAACCCGGGCGGGGCCACGGGGGCCGGGGAGCTGTTTTTT,CASNPGGATGAGELFF
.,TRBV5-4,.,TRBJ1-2,TGTGCCAGCAGCTTTGGTGGGGGCCTTCTCTATGGCTACACCTTC,CASSFGGGLLYGYTF
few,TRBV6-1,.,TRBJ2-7,TGTGCCAGCAGAGAAGACCAGGCCAGCTCCTACGAGCAGTACTTC,CASREDQASSYEQYF
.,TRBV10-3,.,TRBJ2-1,TGTGCCATCAGGCCCGGAGATCGAGATGAGCAGTTCTTC,CAIRPGDRDEQFF
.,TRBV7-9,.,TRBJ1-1,TGTGCCAGCAGCTTAGCGTTTCTATTGGAGGCCCCGAAGAACACTGAAGCTTTCTTT,CASSLAFLLEAPKNTEAFF
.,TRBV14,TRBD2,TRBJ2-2,TGTGCCAGCAGCCAAGCAGCGGGGGTGGAACTTAAGAACACCGGGGAGCTGTTTTTT,CASSQAAGVELKNTGELFF
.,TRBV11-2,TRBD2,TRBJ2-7,TGTGCCAGCAGCCAGCACCTTACTAGCGCTCGCGAGCAGTACTTC,CASSQHLTSAREQYF
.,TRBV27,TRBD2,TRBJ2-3,TGTGCCAGCAGTTTATCGGGCGGGAGTTGGACAGATACGCAGTATTTT,CASSLSGGSWTDTQYF
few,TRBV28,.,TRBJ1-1,TGTGCCAGCAGTTTAAGGCAGGGGCGGGTGGACACTGAAGCTTTCTTT,CASSLRQGRVDTEAFF
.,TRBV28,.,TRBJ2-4,TGTGCCAGCAGTCTCCCTGGCACAGCCAAAAACATTCAGTACTTC,CASSLPGTAKNIQYF